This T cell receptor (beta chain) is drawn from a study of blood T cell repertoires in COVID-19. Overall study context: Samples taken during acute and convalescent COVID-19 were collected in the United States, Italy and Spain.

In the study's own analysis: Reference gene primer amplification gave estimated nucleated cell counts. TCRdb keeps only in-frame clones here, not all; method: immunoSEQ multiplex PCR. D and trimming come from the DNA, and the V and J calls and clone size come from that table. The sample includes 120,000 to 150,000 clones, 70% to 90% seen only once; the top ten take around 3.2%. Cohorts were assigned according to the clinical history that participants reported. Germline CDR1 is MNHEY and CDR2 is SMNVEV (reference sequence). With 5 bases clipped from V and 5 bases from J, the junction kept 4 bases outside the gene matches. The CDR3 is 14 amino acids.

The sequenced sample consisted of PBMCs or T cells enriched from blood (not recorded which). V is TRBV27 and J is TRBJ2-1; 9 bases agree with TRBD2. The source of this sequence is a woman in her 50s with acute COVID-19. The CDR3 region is CASSIAGEHNEQFF. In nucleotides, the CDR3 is TGTGCCAGCAGTATAGCGGGAGAACACAATGAGCAGTTCTTC.